This TCR beta chain was obtained from a study of identical twins. TCRdb reprocessed the 5' RACE reads via MiXCR and lists one record per CDR3 protein. The table shows 400,000 to 500,000 distinct CDR3 sequences, with roughly 13% occurring only once. There are a few counts of this clonotype. Its antigen remains unknown. Germline values: CDR1 SGHRS, CDR2 YFSETQ. The CDR3 sequence is 14 residues long. V was trimmed by 1 base and J by 4 bases, leaving 10 bases between them. General study findings and limits: There were fewer insertions in abundant cord blood beta clonotypes, but memory repertoires showed no such pattern.

The sample was also linked to a second study, of yellow fever vaccine responses in identical twins.

Material for sequencing was CD4+ T cells sorted from blood. The sequence came from a woman aged 18-29 years in good health. The J gene is TRBJ2-3, the V gene TRBV5-1; maybe TRBD1 (6 bases). CDR3 bases: TGCGCCAGCAGCTTGTACAGGGATGCAGATACGCAGTATTTT. As protein: CASSLYRDADTQYF.